Presented here are 20 T cell receptor beta chains from one specimen sequenced in a study of T cell changes during pregnancy in multiple sclerosis. Measured with immunoSEQ multiplex PCR; TCRdb has only the in-frame clones, and not every one. The sample has about 51,000 clones; 92% are singletons. The sample here was CD4+ T cells from peripheral blood mononuclear cells, taken in the third trimester of pregnancy. These receptors were collected from a female donor with multiple sclerosis, enrolled in a pregnancy study.

V gene TRBV18 combines with J gene TRBJ2-7; D may be TRBD2 (5 bases). The CDR3 sequence is 15 residues long. Germline lookup yields CDR1 KGHSH and CDR2 LQKENI. The V end lost 3 bases, the J end lost 0 bases, and 12 bases lay between the germline ends. The chain's CDR3 is CASSPDYLISYEQYF. The CDR3 bases are TGTGCCAGCTCACCTGACTACTTAATCTCCTACGAGCAGTACTTC.

The V call is TRBV29-1, the J call TRBJ2-7, with D possibly being TRBD2 (6 bases). Trimming pared 6 bases from V and 3 bases from J, leaving 12 bases between. CDR3 size: 12 residues. From germline, CDR1 is SQVTM and CDR2 ANQGSEA. The CDR3 bases are TGCAGCGTGGTGGGGGGACTCTACGAGCAGTACTTC. Its translation is CSVVGGLYEQYF.

This chain connects TRBV18 to TRBJ2-3; 10 nucleotides agree with TRBD2. CDR3 length equals 20 residues. Trimming cost V 1 base and J 1 base; bases outside gene matches: 14. Germline values: CDR1 KGHSH, CDR2 LQKENI. The CDR3 DNA is TGTGCCAGCTCACCACTCAGCGGGAGGGCCTCGATAGGGGGCACAGATACGCAGTATTTT. Protein product: CASSPLSGRASIGGTDTQYF. The full variable domain, its missing parts supplied by reference TRBV18 and TRBJ2-3, is NAGVMQNPRHLVRRRGQEARLRCSPMKGHSHVYWYRQLPEEGLKFMVYLQKENIIDESGMPKERFSAEFPKEGPSILRIQQVVRGDSAAYFCASSPLSGRASIGGTDTQYFGPGTRLTVL.

The chain combines TRBV6-5 with TRBJ1-4; D is unresolved. V lost 0 bases and J lost 1, with 6 bases in between. CDR1 is MNHEY and CDR2 is SVGAGI in the germline V gene. This CDR3 comprises 15 residues. The CDR3 DNA sequence: TGTGCCAGCAGTTACTCACACAGAACTAATGAAAAACTGTTTTTT. Protein sequence: CASSYSHRTNEKLFF.

The chain has TRBV28 and TRBJ2-5; D possibly corresponds to TRBD1 (7 bases). The V and J ends lost 7 bases and 3 bases respectively, with 21 bases between them. The CDR3 consists of 16 residues. The V gene's germline CDR1 is MDHEN and CDR2 SYDVKM. CDR3 sequence (DNA): TGTGCCAGCACCCGATCGGCGGGACAGCGGAAAGAGACCCAGTACTTC. Protein: CASTRSAGQRKETQYF.

This sequence joins TRBV7-2 and TRBJ2-7, with D possibly matching TRBD1 (6 bases). This CDR3 is built from 16 residues. Germline CDR1 is SGHTA and CDR2 is FQGNSA. V gave up 5 bases and J gave up 5 bases, with 22 bases separating them. This CDR3 reads CASSVNPGQVRNEQYF. CDR3 nucleotides: TGTGCCAGCAGCGTCAACCCGGGACAAGTCAGAAACGAGCAGTACTTC.

The chain has TRBV19 and TRBJ2-7, with TRBD2 matching over 8 bases. The CDR3 has 14 amino acids. The junction had 5 bases not matched to a gene; V was cut back by 3 bases and J by 4 bases. Germline lookup yields CDR1 LNHDA and CDR2 SQIVND (reference sequence). CDR3: CASSISGSEYEQYF. CDR3 nucleotide sequence: TGTGCCAGTAGTATCAGCGGGAGCGAATACGAGCAGTACTTC.

The sample holds one count of this clone. The chain is built from TRBV27 and TRBJ2-1, with 14 bases aligning to TRBD2. V lost 6 bases and J lost 6; bases outside the gene matches: 10. The germline CDR1 and CDR2 sequences are MNHEY and SMNVEV (reference sequence). The CDR3 covers 17 residues. In DNA, the CDR3 is TGTGCCAGCAGCTCCGGGGGACTAGCGGGAGATTTCAATGAGCAGTTCTTC. This gives the protein CASSSGGLAGDFNEQFF.

The gene calls are TRBV5-4 and TRBJ2-3; TRBD1 might be the D (5 bases). Germline values: CDR1 SGHNT, CDR2 YYREEE (reference sequence). V was shortened by 1 base and J by 1 base, with 10 bases between the two germline ends. The CDR3 contains 15 residues. CDR3 in DNA: TGTGCCAGCAGCTTGCTTGCCAGGGGCACAGATACGCAGTATTTT. This encodes CASSLLARGTDTQYF.

The rearrangement joins TRBV30 to TRBJ1-2; D is ambiguous. The germline CDR1 and CDR2 sequences are GTSNPN and SVGIG (reference sequence). V lost 2 bases and J lost 2, with 6 bases in between. This CDR3 region has 12 residues. The CDR3 loop is CAWSWRNYGYTF. The CDR3 coding sequence is TGTGCCTGGAGTTGGCGGAACTATGGCTACACCTTC.

The J gene is TRBJ2-1, the V gene TRBV5-1, with D possibly TRBD1 on 6 matching bases. CDR3 size: 13 residues. Trimming took off 4 bases at V and 7 bases at J, with 12 bases between the two ends. Germline-derived CDR1 and CDR2 are SGHRS and YFSETQ. The CDR3 reads CASSPGQSNEQFF. For the CDR3, the DNA is TGCGCCAGCAGCCCTGGACAGTCGAATGAGCAGTTCTTC.

The rearrangement links TRBV7-9 to TRBJ1-3, with no clear D. This CDR3 comprises 16 residues. V was clipped by 1 base and J by 0 bases, with 10 bases between them. CDR1 and CDR2 from the germline V gene are SEHNR and FQNEAQ (reference sequence). The CDR3 region has the DNA TGTGCCAGCAGCTTAGGGCAGGCCAGCTCTGGAAACACCATATATTTT. Encoded protein: CASSLGQASSGNTIYF.

The V call is TRBV7-2, the J call TRBJ2-7, with TRBD2 matching 11 bases. CDR3 length: 14 amino acids. After removal of 5 bases from V and 6 bases from J, the junction contained 6 bases not matched to a gene. Looked up from germline, CDR1 is SGHTA and CDR2 is FQGNSA. The CDR3 coding sequence is TGTGCCAGCAGCGCCCTAGCGGGGGGAGGCGAGCAGTACTTC. Its translation: CASSALAGGGEQYF.

The chain uses TRBV27 and TRBJ1-2; D unclear. Germline CDR1 MNHEY, CDR2 SMNVEV (reference sequence). The CDR3 consists of 12 residues. V lost 4 bases, J lost 8 bases, and 11 bases lay in between. The CDR3 DNA follows: TGTGCCAGCAGTTCTGTAAGACTAGGCTACACCTTC. Translated, it gives CASSSVRLGYTF.

As DNA, the CDR3 is TGCAGTGCTACGGGGAACTATGGCTACACCTTC. Its translation: CSATGNYGYTF. The chain uses TRBV20-1 and TRBJ1-2; D unclear. The V and J ends lost 4 bases and 2 bases respectively, with 5 bases between them. Germline V gene lookup returns CDR1 DFQATT and CDR2 SNEGSKA (reference sequence). This CDR3 contains 11 residues.

V is TRBV19 and J is TRBJ2-1; D is uncertain. V lost 6 bases to trimming and J lost 4 bases, with 7 bases between them. CDR1 is LNHDA, CDR2 SQIVND, per germline (reference sequence). There are 12 residues in the CDR3. This CDR3 is CASSETYNEQFF. Written as DNA, the CDR3 is TGTGCCAGTAGCGAGACTTACAATGAGCAGTTCTTC.

This sequence joins TRBV27 and TRBJ2-7; D remains unclear. The V end was cut by 0 bases, the J end by 6 bases, with 12 bases between. The CDR3 is made up of 14 amino acids. Germline V lookup: CDR1 MNHEY, CDR2 SMNVEV (reference sequence). As DNA, the CDR3 is TGTGCCAGCAGTTTATCAAAGGCCCGGGTCGAGCAGTACTTC. Translating gives CASSLSKARVEQYF.

J is TRBJ2-5 and V is TRBV9, with 9 bases matching TRBD2. Germline lookup yields CDR1 SGDLS and CDR2 YYNGEE. V was pared by 0 bases and J by 2 bases, with 8 bases of the junction left unmatched. The CDR3 length is 17 residues. The CDR3 here is CASSVGLAGKEQETQYF. CDR3 DNA: TGTGCCAGCAGCGTAGGGCTAGCGGGGAAAGAACAAGAGACCCAGTACTTC. Full variable domain (outside the CDR3, taken from reference TRBV9 and TRBJ2-5): DSGVTQTPKHLITATGQRVTLRCSPRSGDLSVYWYQQSLDQGLQFLIQYYNGEERAKGNILERFSAQQFPDLHSELNLSSLELGDSALYFCASSVGLAGKEQETQYFGPGTRLLVL.

The chain employs TRBV4-3 and TRBJ2-3; 10 nucleotides agree with TRBD2. V lost 4 bases and J lost 2; bases outside the gene matches: 3. The CDR3 runs 15 residues. Germline V gene lookup returns CDR1 LGHNA and CDR2 YSLEER. The CDR3 region has the DNA TGCGCCAGCAGCCTTACTAGCGGGACCACAGATACGCAGTATTTT. Its translation is CASSLTSGTTDTQYF.

The chain is built from TRBV5-4 and TRBJ2-1, with a tentative D call TRBD2 (6 bases). V gave up 0 bases and J gave up 2 bases, with 9 bases separating them. Germline CDR1 is SGHNT and CDR2 is YYREEE (reference sequence). CDR3 length equals 15 residues. CDR3 sequence (DNA): TGTGCCAGCAGCTTGGAAGCGGGTACCTACAATGAGCAGTTCTTC. It translates to CASSLEAGTYNEQFF. Full variable domain (missing parts from reference TRBV5-4 and TRBJ2-1): ETGVTQSPTHLIKTRGQQVTLRCSSQSGHNTVSWYQQALGQGPQFIFQYYREEENGRGNFPPRFSGLQFPNYSSELNVNALELDDSALYLCASSLEAGTYNEQFFGPGTRLTVL.